These T cell receptor beta chains were read from a single sample in a study of T-cell memory formation after mild COVID-19. TCRdb independently ran MiXCR on the 5' RACE reads; one entry per CDR3 protein. This sample has roughly 400,000 distinct CDR3 sequences; 16% occur once, and the top ten carry about a fifth. Sequenced sample: PBMCs or a T cell subset sorted from them (not recorded which). All receptors come from a man younger than 35 who had mild COVID-19 (a few samples of this study predate the infection). Cell type and time point are not known. CDR3s include the opening cysteine and the closing phenylalanine or tryptophan. D genes are given only for firm matches. Clone size is not always given. Where it is, it says once, few, many or a class for expanded clones.

D gene	CDR3 length	V gene	clone size	J gene	CDR3 DNA	CDR3 protein
.	13	TRBV5-6	.	TRBJ2-5	TGTGCCAGCAGCTTGTTTAGCGGAGAGACCCAGTACTTC	CASSLFSGETQYF
.	14	TRBV7-2	.	TRBJ2-3	TGTGCCAGCAGCCGCTGGGGGGGGGCAAATACGCAGTATTTT	CASSRWGGANTQYF
TRBD1	16	TRBV28	.	TRBJ1-1	TGTGCCAGCAGTGCCTTTCCGACAGGGAGAAACACTGAAGCTTTCTTT	CASSAFPTGRNTEAFF
TRBD2	17	TRBV4-1	.	TRBJ2-2	TGCGCCAGCAGCCAGGCAAGACTAGCGGCTCTCACCGGGGAGCTGTTTTTT	CASSQARLAALTGELFF
TRBD2	14	TRBV12-3/TRBV12-4	.	TRBJ2-7	TGTGCCAGCAATCTAGCGGGGTCAACCTACGAGCAGTACTTC	CASNLAGSTYEQYF
TRBD1	13	TRBV29-1	.	TRBJ1-1	TGCAGCGTACAGGGGGGAATGAACACTGAAGCTTTCTTT	CSVQGGMNTEAFF
.	16	TRBV4-2	few	TRBJ1-2	TGTGCCAGCAGCCAAGATTCCGGCAGGAGTAACTATGGCTACACCTTC	CASSQDSGRSNYGYTF
.	11	TRBV20-1	many	TRBJ1-4	TGCAGTGCAACCGGGCCCCGCGGACTGTTTTTT	CSATGPRGLFF
TRBD2	13	TRBV20-1	few	TRBJ2-5	TGCAGTGCCCCCAGACTAGCGGAAGAGACCCAGTACTTC	CSAPRLAEETQYF
.	14	TRBV29-1	.	TRBJ2-1	TGCAGCGTTGAAGGCGGGACTGGCAGGAATGAGCAGTTCTTC	CSVEGGTGRNEQFF
.	17	TRBV20-1	.	TRBJ2-4	TGCAGTGCTAGAGGCAGGGAAGCACTCTTAGCCAAAAACATTCAGTACTTC	CSARGREALLAKNIQYF
.	11	TRBV7-2	.	TRBJ1-3	TGTGCCAGCAGCTTACTCCACACCATATATTTT	CASSLLHTIYF